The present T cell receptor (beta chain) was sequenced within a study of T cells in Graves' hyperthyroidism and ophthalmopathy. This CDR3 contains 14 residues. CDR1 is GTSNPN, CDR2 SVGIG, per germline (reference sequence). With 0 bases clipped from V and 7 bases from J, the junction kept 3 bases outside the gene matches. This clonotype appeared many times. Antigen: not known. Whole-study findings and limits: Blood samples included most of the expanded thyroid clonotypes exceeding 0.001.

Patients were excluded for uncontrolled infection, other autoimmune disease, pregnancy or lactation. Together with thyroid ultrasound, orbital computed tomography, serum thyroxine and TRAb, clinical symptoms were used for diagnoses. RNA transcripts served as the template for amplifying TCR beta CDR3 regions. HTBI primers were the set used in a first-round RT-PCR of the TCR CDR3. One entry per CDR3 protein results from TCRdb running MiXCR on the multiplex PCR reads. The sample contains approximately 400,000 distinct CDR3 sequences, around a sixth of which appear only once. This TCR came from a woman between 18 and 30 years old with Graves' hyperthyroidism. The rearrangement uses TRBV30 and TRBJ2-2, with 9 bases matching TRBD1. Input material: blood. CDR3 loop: CAWSVQGAGGELFF. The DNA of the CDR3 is TGTGCCTGGAGTGTACAGGGGGCTGGCGGGGAGCTGTTTTTT. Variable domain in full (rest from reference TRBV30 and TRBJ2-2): SQTIHQWPATLVQPVGSPLSLECTVEGTSNPNLYWYRQAAGRGLQLLFYSVGIGQISSEVPQNLSASRPQDRQFILSSKKLLLSDSGFYLCAWSVQGAGGELFFGEGSRLTVL.